The 21 T cell receptor beta chains presented below share a single source sample, sequenced in a study of T cell repertoires in cytomegalovirus infection. TCRdb passed the reads through MiXCR, listing each CDR3 protein once. The table records roughly 180,000 distinct CDR3 sequences, roughly 27% of them present only once. Sequencing was carried out using PBMCs. These receptors all stem from a human donor in good health (CMV status not recorded). Some clones in this sample may be carry-over from other donors' samples.

This chain links TRBV20-1 with TRBJ2-7; 9 bases fit TRBD1. Germline trimming cut 4 bases from V and 5 bases from J; bases unmatched to any gene: 6. Germline V CDR1 and CDR2: DFQATT, SNEGSKA (reference sequence). This CDR3 has 13 amino acids. For the CDR3, the DNA is TGCAGTGCTAAAATACAGGGGGCTGACGAGCAGTACTTC. This translates into CSAKIQGADEQYF.

This clonotype was counted between two and nine times. The chain is built from TRBV7-3 and TRBJ2-5; D might be TRBD1 (6 bases). Trimming pared 8 bases from V and 1 base from J, leaving 17 bases between. The CDR3 sequence is 15 residues long. Germline V gives CDR1 SGHTA, CDR2 FQGTGA. CDR3 sequence: CASSHTPDSQETQYF. CDR3 DNA: TGTGCCAGCTCCCATACCCCGGACAGCCAAGAGACCCAGTACTTC.

This clonotype was seen more than once but under ten times. The gene calls are TRBV18 and TRBJ1-1, with D possibly being TRBD1 (6 bases). The CDR3 contains 16 residues. The germline gives CDR1 KGHSH, CDR2 LQKENI. The V end lost 1 base, the J end lost 3 bases, and 15 bases lay between the germline ends. CDR3 bases: TGTGCCAGCTCACCACTCGGAGGGGGATCGGACACTGAAGCTTTCTTT. This codes for CASSPLGGGSDTEAFF.

The rearrangement joins TRBV19 to TRBJ1-1, with unresolved D. This CDR3 has 13 residues. Per germline, CDR1 LNHDA and CDR2 SQIVND (reference sequence). Trimming took off 4 bases at V and 4 bases at J, with 10 bases between the two ends. CDR3 region: CASSSDRRTEAFF. The CDR3 region has the DNA TGTGCCAGTAGTAGCGATAGGCGCACTGAAGCTTTCTTT.

This clonotype was detected only a few times. The chain combines TRBV5-1 with TRBJ1-1; D unclear. The CDR3 extends over 15 amino acids. The V and J ends lost 1 base and 0 bases respectively, with 10 bases between them. Germline lookup yields CDR1 SGHRS and CDR2 YFSETQ. CDR3 sequence: CASSLNPPMNTEAFF. CDR3 DNA: TGCGCCAGCAGCTTGAATCCTCCCATGAACACTGAAGCTTTCTTT. The full variable domain, its missing parts supplied by reference TRBV5-1 and TRBJ1-1, is KAGVTQTPRYLIKTRGQQVTLSCSPISGHRSVSWYQQTPGQGLQFLFEYFSETQRNKGNFPGRFSGRQFSNSRSEMNVSTLELGDSALYLCASSLNPPMNTEAFFGQGTRLTVV.

This clonotype appeared many times. V is TRBV7-2 and J is TRBJ2-2, with D perhaps matching TRBD1 (5 bases). Germline V gene data show CDR1 as SGHTA and CDR2 as FQGNSA. CDR3 length: 14 residues. Trimming took 6 bases from V and 4 from J, leaving 12 bases between them. CDR3 sequence: CASSQGWGTGELFF. The CDR3 DNA follows: TGTGCCAGCAGTCAGGGATGGGGCACCGGGGAGCTGTTTTTT.

Note on this clonotype: A much larger clonotype is one base distant, so this may be a read error. The chain carries TRBV7-9 and TRBJ1-5; D uncertain. There are 14 residues in the CDR3. V lost 4 bases, J lost 7 bases, and 14 bases lay in between. Germline assignment: CDR1 SEHNR and CDR2 FQNEAQ (reference sequence). The CDR3 DNA reads as TGTGCCAGCAGCTCACAAGAGATCGGGCAGCCCCAGCATTTT. It codes for CASSSQEIGQPQHF. The whole variable domain, filled in from reference TRBV7-9 and TRBJ1-5, reads DTGVSQNPRHKITKRGQNVTFRCDPISEHNRLYWYRQTLGQGPEFLTYFQNEAQLEKSRLLSDRFSAERPKGSFSTLEIQRTEQGDSAMYLCASSSQEIGQPQHFGDGTRLSIL.

The V call is TRBV5-1, the J call TRBJ1-5; 8 nucleotides agree with TRBD1. The CDR3 sequence is 17 residues long. Germline assignment: CDR1 SGHRS and CDR2 YFSETQ. The junction had 9 bases not matched to a gene; V was cut back by 3 bases and J by 1 base. CDR3 DNA: TGCGCCAGCAGCTCCGGACCCGACAGGGGCAGCAATCAGCCCCAGCATTTT. This encodes CASSSGPDRGSNQPQHF.

The chain is built from TRBV19 and TRBJ1-1; D is perhaps TRBD1 (6 bases). Trimming left V 8 bases short and J 1 base short, with 17 bases between. Germline V CDR1 and CDR2: LNHDA, SQIVND (reference sequence). CDR3 size: 15 residues. This CDR3 is CASSPRQVRNTEAFF. The CDR3, as DNA: TGTGCCAGTTCCCCACGACAGGTCCGGAACACTGAAGCTTTCTTT.

This clonotype was detected ten times or more. This sequence joins TRBV12-3 or TRBV12-4 and TRBJ2-7, with D maybe TRBD2 (7 bases). The CDR3 extends over 15 amino acids. With 7 bases removed from V and 1 base from J, the gap between germline ends came to 17 bases. The CDR3 is CASTPRGPNSYEQYF. DNA for the CDR3: TGTGCCAGCACCCCGCGGGGGCCGAATTCCTACGAGCAGTACTTC.

This clonotype has just a few counts. This chain links TRBV19 with TRBJ1-1; a weak D match, TRBD1 (5 bases). CDR1 and CDR2 (germline): LNHDA, SQIVND (reference sequence). CDR3 length: 14 amino acids. V was shortened by 7 bases and J by 4 bases, with 16 bases between the two germline ends. The CDR3 loop reads CASTLGGRGTEAFF. The DNA for the CDR3 is TGTGCCAGTACCTTGGGGGGTAGGGGCACTGAAGCTTTCTTT.

This clonotype was observed at least ten times. The chain couples TRBV7-4 to TRBJ2-7; weak D call: TRBD1 (5 bases). V lost 4 bases, J lost 7 bases, and 20 bases lay in between. The CDR3 sequence is 15 residues long. CDR1 SGHVT and CDR2 SQSDAQ come from the germline V gene. DNA of the CDR3: TGTGCCAGCAGCTCTAATGGGGCAGAACGATTGGAGCAGTACTTC. Protein sequence: CASSSNGAERLEQYF.

This clonotype turned up a few times. The chain recombines TRBV5-1 with TRBJ2-5; tentatively, D is TRBD1 or TRBD2 (5 bases each). This CDR3 comprises 13 residues. V was shortened by 4 bases and J by 3 bases, with 10 bases between the two germline ends. Germline V gives CDR1 SGHRS, CDR2 YFSETQ. The CDR3 reads CASSRDGKETQYF. DNA of the CDR3: TGCGCCAGCAGCCGGGACGGGAAAGAGACCCAGTACTTC. Drawing the rest from reference TRBV5-1 and TRBJ2-5, the complete variable domain is KAGVTQTPRYLIKTRGQQVTLSCSPISGHRSVSWYQQTPGQGLQFLFEYFSETQRNKGNFPGRFSGRQFSNSRSEMNVSTLELGDSALYLCASSRDGKETQYFGPGTRLLVL.

This clonotype is categorized as medium-sized. CDR3 loop: CASSWDRGTEAFF. In DNA, the CDR3 is TGTGCCAGCAGCTGGGACAGGGGCACTGAAGCTTTCTTT. This chain uses TRBV7-2 with TRBJ1-1, with 10 bases identical to TRBD1. V was clipped by 4 bases and J by 4 bases; unmatched bases: 0. Germline CDR1 is SGHTA and CDR2 is FQGNSA. CDR3 length: 13 amino acids.

This clonotype was counted between two and nine times. The rearrangement joins TRBV10-3 to TRBJ1-2, with no clear D. The CDR3 sequence is 13 residues long. Trimming removed 2 bases at V and 1 base at J, with 5 bases between. CDR1 and CDR2 from the germline V gene are ENHRY and SYGVKD. The CDR3 DNA sequence: TGTGCCATCAGTGAGCCGTTTAACTATGGCTACACCTTC. Translation gives CAISEPFNYGYTF.

This clonotype was observed at least ten times. The rearrangement uses TRBV7-8 and TRBJ2-7, with no clear D. The CDR3 totals 13 residues. In germline, CDR1 is SGHVS, CDR2 FQNEAQ. Trimming removed 2 bases from V and 3 bases from J, with 8 bases in between. This CDR3 is CASSLREDYEQYF. As DNA, the CDR3 is TGTGCCAGCAGCTTACGTGAGGACTACGAGCAGTACTTC.

This clonotype came up many times. The chain has TRBV7-2 and TRBJ2-5; TRBD2 agrees at 7 bases. Germline lookup yields CDR1 SGHTA and CDR2 FQGNSA. V lost 5 bases and J lost 5; bases outside the gene matches: 8. This CDR3 has 14 amino acids. The CDR3 DNA reads as TGTGCCAGCAGCCTCAGCGGGACCAGGGAGACCCAGTACTTC. Translation: CASSLSGTRETQYF.

The chain combines TRBV28 with TRBJ1-5; 7 nucleotides line up with TRBD1. Trimming removed 8 bases from V and 4 bases from J; junction bases left unmatched: 14. The CDR3 consists of 16 residues. The V gene's germline CDR1 is MDHEN and CDR2 SYDVKM. The CDR3 nucleotides read TGTGCCAGCGTCAGTTTGCAACAGGGGCTTAATCAGCCCCAGCATTTT. It codes for CASVSLQQGLNQPQHF. Using reference TRBV28 and TRBJ1-5 for the parts outside the CDR3, the full variable domain is DVKVTQSSRYLVKRTGEKVFLECVQDMDHENMFWYRQDPGLGLRLIYFSYDVKMKEKGDIPEGYSVSREKKERFSLILESASTNQTSMYLCASVSLQQGLNQPQHFGDGTRLSIL.

The gene calls are TRBV9 and TRBJ1-5; TRBD1 agrees at 10 bases. Germline V gives CDR1 SGDLS, CDR2 YYNGEE. Trimming removed 4 bases from V and 9 bases from J; junction bases left unmatched: 10. The length of the CDR3 is 15 residues. This CDR3 reads CASSLTGQGITPQHF. The CDR3 DNA reads as TGTGCCAGCAGCCTCACGGGACAGGGGATCACGCCCCAGCATTTT.

The chain joins TRBV12-3 or TRBV12-4 to TRBJ2-1; weak D call: TRBD2 (6 bases). The ends were cut back, 11 bases at V and 7 bases at J, with 12 bases in the middle. The CDR3 is 11 amino acids. The CDR3 region is CAGGFGNEQFF. The CDR3 nucleotides are TGTGCCGGGGGGTTCGGAAATGAGCAGTTCTTC.

This clonotype was picked up a small number of times. This chain links TRBV7-9 with TRBJ2-2; D is unresolved. Trimming took off 2 bases at V and 0 bases at J, with 7 bases between the two ends. This CDR3 has 15 amino acids. Per germline, CDR1 SEHNR and CDR2 FQNEAQ (reference sequence). CDR3 residues: CASSLKGPNTGELFF. CDR3 DNA: TGTGCCAGCAGCTTAAAAGGCCCGAACACCGGGGAGCTGTTTTTT.